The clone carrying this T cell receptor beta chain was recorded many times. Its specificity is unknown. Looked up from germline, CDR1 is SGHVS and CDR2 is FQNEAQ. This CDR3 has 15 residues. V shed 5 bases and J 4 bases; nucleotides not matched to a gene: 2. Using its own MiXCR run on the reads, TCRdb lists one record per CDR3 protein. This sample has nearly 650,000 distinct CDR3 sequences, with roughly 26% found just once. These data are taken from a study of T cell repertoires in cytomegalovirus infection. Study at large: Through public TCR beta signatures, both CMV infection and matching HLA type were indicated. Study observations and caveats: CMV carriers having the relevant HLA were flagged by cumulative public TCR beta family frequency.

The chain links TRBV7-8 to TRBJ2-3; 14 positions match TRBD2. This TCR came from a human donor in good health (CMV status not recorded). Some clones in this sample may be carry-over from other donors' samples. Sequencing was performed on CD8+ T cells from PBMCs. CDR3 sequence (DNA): TGTGCCAGCAGCCAGACTAGCGGGGGGGCAGATACGCAGTATTTT. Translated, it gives CASSQTSGGADTQYF.